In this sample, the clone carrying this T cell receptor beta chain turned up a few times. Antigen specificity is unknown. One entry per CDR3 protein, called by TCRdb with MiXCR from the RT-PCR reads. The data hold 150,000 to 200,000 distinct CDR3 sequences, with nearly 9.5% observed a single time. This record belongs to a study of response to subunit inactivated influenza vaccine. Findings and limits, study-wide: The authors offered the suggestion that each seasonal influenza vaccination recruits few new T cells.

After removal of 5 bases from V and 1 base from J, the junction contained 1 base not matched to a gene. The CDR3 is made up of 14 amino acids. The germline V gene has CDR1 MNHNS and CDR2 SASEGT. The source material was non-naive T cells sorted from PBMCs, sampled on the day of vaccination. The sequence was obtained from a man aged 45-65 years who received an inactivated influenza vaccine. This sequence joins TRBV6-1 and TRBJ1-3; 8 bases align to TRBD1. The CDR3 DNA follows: TGTGCCAGCAGTAGACAGGGGTCTGGAAACACCATATATTTT. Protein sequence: CASSRQGSGNTIYF.